The following is a TCR beta chain sequence with its context. As yet, its antigen is unknown. The data were taken from a study of T cell responses to AZD1222 COVID-19 vaccine. Broader study findings: Donors were mostly white British, more females; clonal diversity possibly underestimated.

The CDR3 runs 15 residues. The germline gives CDR1 MRHNA, CDR2 SNTAGT. The V and J ends lost 5 bases and 4 bases respectively, with 17 bases between them. TCRdb keeps only in-frame clones here, not all; method: immunoSEQ multiplex PCR. The sample has tens of thousands of clones; around nine tenths are singletons. This chain uses TRBV6-4 with TRBJ1-2; a weak D match, TRBD1 (5 bases). Sequencing used peripheral blood, obtained 28 days after the second AZD1222 dose. This receptor was identified in an adult who received the AZD1222 COVID-19 vaccine. This CDR3 reads CASSPSAGTLYGYTF. CDR3 nucleotide sequence: TGTGCCAGCAGTCCCTCGGCGGGGACCCTCTATGGCTACACCTTC.